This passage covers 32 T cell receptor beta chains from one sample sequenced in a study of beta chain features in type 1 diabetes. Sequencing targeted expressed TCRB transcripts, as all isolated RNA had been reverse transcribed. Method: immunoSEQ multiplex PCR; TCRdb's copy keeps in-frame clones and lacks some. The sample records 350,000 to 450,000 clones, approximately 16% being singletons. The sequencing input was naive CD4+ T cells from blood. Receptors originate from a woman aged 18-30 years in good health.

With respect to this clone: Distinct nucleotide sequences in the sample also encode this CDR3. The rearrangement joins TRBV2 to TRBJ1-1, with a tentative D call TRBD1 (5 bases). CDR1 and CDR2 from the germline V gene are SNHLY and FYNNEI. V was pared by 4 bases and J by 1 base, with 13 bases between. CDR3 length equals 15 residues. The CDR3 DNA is TGTGCCAGCAGTGGGGGGGTTGGGCAGAACACTGAAGCTTTCTTT. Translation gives CASSGGVGQNTEAFF.

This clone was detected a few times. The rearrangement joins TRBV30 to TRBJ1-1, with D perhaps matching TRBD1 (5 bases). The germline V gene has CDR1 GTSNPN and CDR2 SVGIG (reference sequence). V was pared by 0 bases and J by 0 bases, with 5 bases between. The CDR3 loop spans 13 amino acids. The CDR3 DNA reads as TGTGCCTGGAGTGTGGGGCTGAACACTGAAGCTTTCTTT. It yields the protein CAWSVGLNTEAFF.

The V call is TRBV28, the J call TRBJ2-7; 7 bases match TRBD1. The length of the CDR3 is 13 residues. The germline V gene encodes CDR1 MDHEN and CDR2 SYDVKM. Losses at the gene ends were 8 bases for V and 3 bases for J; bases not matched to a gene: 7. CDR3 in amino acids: CASSRQGVYEQYF. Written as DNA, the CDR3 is TGTGCCAGCTCCAGACAGGGAGTCTACGAGCAGTACTTC.

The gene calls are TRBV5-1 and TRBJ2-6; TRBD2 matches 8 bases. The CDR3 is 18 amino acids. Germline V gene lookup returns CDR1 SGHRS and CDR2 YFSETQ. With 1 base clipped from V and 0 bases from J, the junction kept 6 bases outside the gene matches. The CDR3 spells CASSLLAGSASGANVLTF. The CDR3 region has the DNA TGCGCCAGCAGCTTGTTAGCGGGATCAGCCTCTGGGGCCAACGTCCTGACTTTC.

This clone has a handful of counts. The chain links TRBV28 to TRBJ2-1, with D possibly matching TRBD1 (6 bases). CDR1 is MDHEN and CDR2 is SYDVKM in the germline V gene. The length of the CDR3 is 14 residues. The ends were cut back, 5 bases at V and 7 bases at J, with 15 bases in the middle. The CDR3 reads CASSHPQGQNEQFF. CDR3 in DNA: TGTGCCAGCAGTCACCCACAGGGCCAGAATGAGCAGTTCTTC. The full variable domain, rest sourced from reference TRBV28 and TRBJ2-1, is DVKVTQSSRYLVKRTGEKVFLECVQDMDHENMFWYRQDPGLGLRLIYFSYDVKMKEKGDIPEGYSVSREKKERFSLILESASTNQTSMYLCASSHPQGQNEQFFGPGTRLTVL.

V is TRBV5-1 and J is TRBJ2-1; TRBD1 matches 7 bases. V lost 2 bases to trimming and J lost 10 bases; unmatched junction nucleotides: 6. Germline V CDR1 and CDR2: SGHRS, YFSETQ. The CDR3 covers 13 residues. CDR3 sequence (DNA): TGCGCCAGCAGCTTTGAGGGGGCTCGGGAGCAGTTCTTC. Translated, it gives CASSFEGAREQFF.

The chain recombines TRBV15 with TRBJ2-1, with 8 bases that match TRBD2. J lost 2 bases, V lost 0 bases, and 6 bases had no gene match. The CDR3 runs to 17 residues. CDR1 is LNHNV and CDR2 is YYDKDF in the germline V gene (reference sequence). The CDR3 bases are TGTGCCACCAGCAGAGATCGGGAGGGGATTCCCTACAATGAGCAGTTCTTC. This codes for CATSRDREGIPYNEQFF.

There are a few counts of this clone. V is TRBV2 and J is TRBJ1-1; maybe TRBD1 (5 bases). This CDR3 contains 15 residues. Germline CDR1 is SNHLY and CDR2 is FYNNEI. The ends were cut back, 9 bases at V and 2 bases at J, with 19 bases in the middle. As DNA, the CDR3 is TGTGCCAGTGTAAATACGGCAGGGCGAAACACTGAAGCTTTCTTT. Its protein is CASVNTAGRNTEAFF.

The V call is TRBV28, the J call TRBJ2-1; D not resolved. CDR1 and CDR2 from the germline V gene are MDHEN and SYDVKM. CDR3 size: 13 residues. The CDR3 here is CASRGNSYNEQFF. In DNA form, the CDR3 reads TGTGCTTCCCGCGGTAACTCCTACAATGAGCAGTTCTTC.

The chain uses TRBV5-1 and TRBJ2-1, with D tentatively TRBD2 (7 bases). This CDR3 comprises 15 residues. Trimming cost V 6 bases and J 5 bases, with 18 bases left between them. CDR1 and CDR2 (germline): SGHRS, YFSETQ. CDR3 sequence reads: CASTWGGDINNEQFF. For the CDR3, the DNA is TGCGCCAGCACCTGGGGGGGGGACATTAACAATGAGCAGTTCTTC.

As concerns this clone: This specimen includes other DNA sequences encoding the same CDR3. CDR3: CASSSPLSYEQYF. The CDR3 DNA is TGTGCCAGCAGTTCCCCACTATCCTACGAGCAGTACTTC. This chain connects TRBV28 to TRBJ2-7; D not resolved. The V gene's germline CDR1 is MDHEN and CDR2 SYDVKM. The CDR3 totals 13 residues. Between the trimmed V and J ends, which lost 4 bases and 1 base, there was a span of 8 bases.

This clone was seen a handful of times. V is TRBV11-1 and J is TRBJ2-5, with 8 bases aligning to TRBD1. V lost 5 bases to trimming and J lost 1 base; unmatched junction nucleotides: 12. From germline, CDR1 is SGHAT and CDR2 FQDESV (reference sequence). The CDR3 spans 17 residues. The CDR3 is CASSLGTGGTVQETQYF. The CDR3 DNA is TGTGCCAGCAGCCTTGGGACAGGCGGGACAGTCCAAGAGACCCAGTACTTC.

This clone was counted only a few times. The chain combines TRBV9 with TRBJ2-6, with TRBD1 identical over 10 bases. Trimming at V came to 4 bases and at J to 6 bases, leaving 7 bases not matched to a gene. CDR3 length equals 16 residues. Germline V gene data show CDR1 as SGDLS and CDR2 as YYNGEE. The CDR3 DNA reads TGTGCCAGCAGCCCCCGGGGACAGGGGATGGCCAACGTCCTGACTTTC. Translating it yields CASSPRGQGMANVLTF.

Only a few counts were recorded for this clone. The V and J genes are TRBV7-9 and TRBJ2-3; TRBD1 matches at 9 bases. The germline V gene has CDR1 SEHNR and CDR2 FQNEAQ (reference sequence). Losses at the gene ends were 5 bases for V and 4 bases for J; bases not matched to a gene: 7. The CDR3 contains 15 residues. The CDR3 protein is CASSIQGAGADTQYF. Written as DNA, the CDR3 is TGTGCCAGCAGCATACAGGGGGCCGGAGCAGATACGCAGTATTTT.

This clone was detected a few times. The CDR3 reads CAWSVKETQYF. CDR3 in DNA: TGTGCCTGGAGTGTCAAAGAGACCCAGTACTTC. J is TRBJ2-5 and V is TRBV30; unclear D gene. The CDR3 consists of 11 residues. V lost 0 bases and J lost 3, with 2 bases in between. CDR1 GTSNPN and CDR2 SVGIG come from the germline V gene (reference sequence).

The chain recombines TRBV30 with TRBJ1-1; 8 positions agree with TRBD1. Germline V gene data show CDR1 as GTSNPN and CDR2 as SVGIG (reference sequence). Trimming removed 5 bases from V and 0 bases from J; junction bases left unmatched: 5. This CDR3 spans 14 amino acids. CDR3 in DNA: TGTGCCTGGGTAGGGGACAGGATGAACACTGAAGCTTTCTTT. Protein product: CAWVGDRMNTEAFF.

The CDR3, as DNA: TGTGCCACCAGCAGAGAGGACAGGAGCTCCTACAATGAGCAGTTCTTC. Amino acid sequence: CATSREDRSSYNEQFF. The chain employs TRBV15 and TRBJ2-1; 7 nucleotides line up with TRBD1. The junction had 2 bases not matched to a gene; V was cut back by 0 bases and J by 0 bases. This CDR3 is built from 16 residues. Germline-derived CDR1 and CDR2 are LNHNV and YYDKDF (reference sequence).

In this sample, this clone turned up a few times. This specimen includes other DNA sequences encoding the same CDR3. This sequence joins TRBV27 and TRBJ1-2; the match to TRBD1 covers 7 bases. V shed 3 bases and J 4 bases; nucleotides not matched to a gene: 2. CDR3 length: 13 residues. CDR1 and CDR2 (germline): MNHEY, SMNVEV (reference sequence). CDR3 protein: CASSLGQLYGYTF. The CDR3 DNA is TGTGCCAGCAGTTTGGGACAGCTCTATGGCTACACCTTC.

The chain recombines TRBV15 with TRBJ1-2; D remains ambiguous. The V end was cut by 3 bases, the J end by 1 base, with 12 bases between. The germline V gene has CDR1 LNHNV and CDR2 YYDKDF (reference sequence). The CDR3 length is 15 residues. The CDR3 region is CATSSRFNVNYGYTF. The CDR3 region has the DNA TGTGCCACCAGCAGTCGGTTCAACGTTAACTATGGCTACACCTTC.

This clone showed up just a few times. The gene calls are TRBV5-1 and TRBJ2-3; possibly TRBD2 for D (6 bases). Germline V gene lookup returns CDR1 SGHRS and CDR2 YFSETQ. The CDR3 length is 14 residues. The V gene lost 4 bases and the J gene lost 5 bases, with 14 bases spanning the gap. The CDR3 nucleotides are TGCGCCAGCAGCGCCGGGAGTCCGGGAGATACGCAGTATTTT. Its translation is CASSAGSPGDTQYF.

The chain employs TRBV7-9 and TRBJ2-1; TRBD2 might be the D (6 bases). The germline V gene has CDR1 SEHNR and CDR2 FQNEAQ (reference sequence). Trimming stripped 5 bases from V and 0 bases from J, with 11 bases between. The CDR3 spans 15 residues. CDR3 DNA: TGTGCCAGCAGCCCGCGGGGAAGCTCCTACAATGAGCAGTTCTTC. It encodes CASSPRGSSYNEQFF.

The CDR3 is CSAAGAYEQYF. CDR3 sequence (DNA): TGCAGCGCCGCCGGGGCCTACGAGCAGTACTTC. V is TRBV29-1 and J is TRBJ2-7, with D possibly TRBD2 on 5 matching bases. V lost 7 bases, J lost 2 bases, and 9 bases lay in between. CDR1 is SQVTM, CDR2 ANQGSEA, per germline. The CDR3 runs to 11 residues.

The CDR3 DNA sequence: TGCGCCAGCAGGGGCGCAGTGATCAACTCTGGGGCCAACGTCCTGACTTTC. This encodes CASRGAVINSGANVLTF. V and J are TRBV5-1 and TRBJ2-6; no firm D call. The V end lost 5 bases, the J end lost 0 bases, and 15 bases lay between the germline ends. Germline V gives CDR1 SGHRS, CDR2 YFSETQ. The CDR3 is made up of 17 amino acids. Full variable domain (rest looked up from reference TRBV5-1 and TRBJ2-6): KAGVTQTPRYLIKTRGQQVTLSCSPISGHRSVSWYQQTPGQGLQFLFEYFSETQRNKGNFPGRFSGRQFSNSRSEMNVSTLELGDSALYLCASRGAVINSGANVLTFGAGSRLTVL.

CDR3 residues: CASSKGAGGISGTEQFF. CDR3 DNA: TGTGCCAGCAGCAAAGGAGCGGGAGGGATCTCGGGCACTGAGCAGTTCTTC. The chain links TRBV21-1 to TRBJ2-1; the table's D call, TRBD2, was not checked against the DNA. TRBV21-1 is a recognized pseudogene. The CDR3 spans 17 residues.

The CDR3 protein is CASSVTGNYGYTF. The CDR3 DNA reads TGTGCCAGCAGTGTGACAGGGAACTATGGCTACACCTTC. The rearrangement links TRBV2 to TRBJ1-2; 7 bases line up with TRBD1. CDR3 length equals 13 residues. Germline CDR1 reads SNHLY; CDR2 reads FYNNEI. The V segment lost 4 bases and the J segment 2 bases; nucleotides outside the gene matches: 1.

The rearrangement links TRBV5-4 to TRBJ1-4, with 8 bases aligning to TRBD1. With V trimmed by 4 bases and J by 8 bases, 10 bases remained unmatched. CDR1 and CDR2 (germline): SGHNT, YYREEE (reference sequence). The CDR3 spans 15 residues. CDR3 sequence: CASSTPGGRVEKLFF. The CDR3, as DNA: TGTGCCAGCAGCACCCCAGGGGGCAGAGTAGAAAAACTGTTTTTT.

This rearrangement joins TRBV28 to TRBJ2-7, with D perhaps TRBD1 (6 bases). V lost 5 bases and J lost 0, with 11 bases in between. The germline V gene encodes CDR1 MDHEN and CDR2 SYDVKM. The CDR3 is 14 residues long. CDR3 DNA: TGTGCCAGCAGTCCGCAGGGGACCTCCTACGAGCAGTACTTC. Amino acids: CASSPQGTSYEQYF.

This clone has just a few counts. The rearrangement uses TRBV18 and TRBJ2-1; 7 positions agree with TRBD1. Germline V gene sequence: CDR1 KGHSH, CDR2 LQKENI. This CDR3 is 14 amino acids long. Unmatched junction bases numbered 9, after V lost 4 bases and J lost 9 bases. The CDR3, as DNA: TGTGCCAGCTCACAATTCGACAGGGAGAGTGAGCAGTTCTTC. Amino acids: CASSQFDRESEQFF.

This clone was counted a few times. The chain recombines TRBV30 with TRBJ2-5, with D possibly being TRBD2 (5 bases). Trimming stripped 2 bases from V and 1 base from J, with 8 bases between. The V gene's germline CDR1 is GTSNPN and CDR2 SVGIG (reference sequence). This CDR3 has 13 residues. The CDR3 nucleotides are TGTGCCTGGAGTTCGGACTTCCAAGAGACCCAGTACTTC. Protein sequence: CAWSSDFQETQYF.

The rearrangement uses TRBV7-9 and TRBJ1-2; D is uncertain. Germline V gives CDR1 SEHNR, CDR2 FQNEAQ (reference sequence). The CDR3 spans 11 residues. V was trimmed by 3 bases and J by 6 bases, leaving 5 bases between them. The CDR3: CASSFGDGYTF. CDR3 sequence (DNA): TGTGCCAGCAGCTTCGGGGATGGCTACACCTTC.

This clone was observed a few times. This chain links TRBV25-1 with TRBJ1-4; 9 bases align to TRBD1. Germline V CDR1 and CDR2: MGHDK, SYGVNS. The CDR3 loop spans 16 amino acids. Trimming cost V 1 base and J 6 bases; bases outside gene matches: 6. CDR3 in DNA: TGTGCCAGCAGTGAATTTGGGACAGGGAGACATGAAAAACTGTTTTTT. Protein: CASSEFGTGRHEKLFF.

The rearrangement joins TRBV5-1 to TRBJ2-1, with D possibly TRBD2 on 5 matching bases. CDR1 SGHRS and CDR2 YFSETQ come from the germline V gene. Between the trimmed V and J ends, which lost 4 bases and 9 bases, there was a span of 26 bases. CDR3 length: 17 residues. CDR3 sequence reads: CASSHIGYRDSDGEQFF. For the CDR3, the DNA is TGCGCCAGCAGCCATATAGGCTATAGGGATAGCGACGGTGAGCAGTTCTTC.